A single sample gave rise to the 16 T cell receptor beta chains below, sequenced in a study of CD8 T cells in Susac syndrome. It was with random hexamers that about 0.45 to 1 ug RNA was reverse transcribed. TCRdb recomputed calls from the immunoSEQ multiplex PCR reads with MiXCR, one row per CDR3 protein. The data show over 150,000 distinct CDR3 sequences, with roughly 92% seen just once and 0.09% to 0.1% held by the top ten. Input material: CD4+ T cells from PBMCs. The receptors derive from a human donor with multiple sclerosis.

The chain recombines TRBV11-2 with TRBJ2-7; D is perhaps TRBD2 (6 bases). The CDR3 totals 15 residues. Germline assignment: CDR1 SGHAT and CDR2 FQNNGV. V dropped 1 base and J dropped 0 bases, with 10 bases sitting between them. This CDR3 is CASSLASDSSYEQYF. CDR3 DNA: TGTGCCAGCAGCTTAGCTAGCGATAGCTCCTACGAGCAGTACTTC.

This clonotype appeared once. This chain connects TRBV23-1 to TRBJ1-4; D not resolved. TRBV23-1 is annotated as an ORF whose role is uncertain. V lost 4 bases to trimming and J lost 0 bases, with 21 bases between them. The CDR3 sequence is 19 residues long. The CDR3 nucleotides read TGCGCCAGCAGTCTCAACTCCGGGAGAGTTCTTGCAACTAATGAAAAACTGTTTTTT. Its protein is CASSLNSGRVLATNEKLFF.

The V and J genes are TRBV11-2 and TRBJ2-3; 9 bases map to TRBD2. The length of the CDR3 is 18 residues. Germline V gene lookup returns CDR1 SGHAT and CDR2 FQNNGV. The V and J ends lost 4 bases and 4 bases, in that order; junction bases with no gene match: 15. The CDR3 coding sequence is TGTGCCAGCAGCTCACTCCTAGCGGGACGTCGAAGGGCAGATACGCAGTATTTT. Encoded protein: CASSSLLAGRRRADTQYF.

CDR3 region: CASHPGTANTEAFF. The CDR3 bases are TGTGCCAGCCACCCCGGGACAGCCAACACTGAAGCTTTCTTT. The chain carries TRBV18 and TRBJ1-1, with 7 bases fitting TRBD1. This CDR3 is built from 14 residues. V shed 8 bases and J 2 bases; nucleotides not matched to a gene: 8. In germline, CDR1 is KGHSH, CDR2 LQKENI. Based on the CDR3 plus reference TRBV18 and TRBJ1-1, the full variable domain is NAGVMQNPRHLVRRRGQEARLRCSPMKGHSHVYWYRQLPEEGLKFMVYLQKENIIDESGMPKERFSAEFPKEGPSILRIQQVVRGDSAAYFCASHPGTANTEAFFGQGTRLTVV.

This rearrangement joins TRBV3-1 to TRBJ2-7; 9 bases are shared with TRBD1. The CDR3 spans 13 residues. The germline CDR1 and CDR2 sequences are LGHDT and YNNKEL (reference sequence). V shed 2 bases and J 6 bases; nucleotides not matched to a gene: 2. This chain's CDR3 is CASSQTDRGEQYF. The CDR3 DNA is TGTGCCAGCAGCCAAACGGACAGGGGCGAGCAGTACTTC.

The chain joins TRBV28 to TRBJ2-7; no definite D call. Germline V CDR1 and CDR2: MDHEN, SYDVKM. V lost 2 bases and J lost 1, with 6 bases in between. This CDR3 is built from 13 residues. CDR3 DNA sequence: TGTGCCAGCAGTTTACCCGGATCCTACGAGCAGTACTTC. Protein: CASSLPGSYEQYF.

V usage is TRBV20-1 and J usage is TRBJ1-3, with D uncertain. CDR3 length: 14 residues. V lost 5 bases to trimming and J lost 0 bases, with 11 bases between them. CDR1 and CDR2 (germline): DFQATT, SNEGSKA (reference sequence). The CDR3, as DNA: TGCAGTGCTCCTGCGAGGGACTCTGGAAACACCATATATTTT. The encoded protein is CSAPARDSGNTIYF.

The rearrangement links TRBV30 to TRBJ2-2; TRBD2 aligns across 8 bases. V shed 6 bases, J shed 4 bases, and the junction held 4 bases outside the gene matches. The CDR3 runs 13 residues. Germline V gene data show CDR1 as GTSNPN and CDR2 as SVGIG (reference sequence). CDR3 in DNA: TGTGCCTGCGAGCGGGAGCCCACCGGGGAGCTGTTTTTT. Its translation is CACEREPTGELFF.

The chain carries TRBV18 and TRBJ1-1; D call uncertain. The germline gives CDR1 KGHSH, CDR2 LQKENI. V shed 6 bases and J shed 0 bases, with 8 bases lying between them. CDR3 length equals 13 residues. CDR3 sequence: CASSPDMNTEAFF. CDR3 DNA: TGTGCCAGCTCTCCCGACATGAACACTGAAGCTTTCTTT.

The chain carries TRBV30 and TRBJ1-3; D not resolved. CDR1 and CDR2 from the germline V gene are GTSNPN and SVGIG (reference sequence). The CDR3 loop spans 13 amino acids. Trimming shortened V by 5 bases and J by 2 bases, and 10 bases separated the two germline ends. CDR3 DNA sequence: TGTGCCTGGGGGTCAACCCCTGGAAACACCATATATTTT. Translated, it gives CAWGSTPGNTIYF. Combining the CDR3 with reference TRBV30 and TRBJ1-3 gives the whole variable domain SQTIHQWPATLVQPVGSPLSLECTVEGTSNPNLYWYRQAAGRGLQLLFYSVGIGQISSEVPQNLSASRPQDRQFILSSKKLLLSDSGFYLCAWGSTPGNTIYFGEGSWLTVV.

This clonotype has only one observation. The chain couples TRBV27 to TRBJ1-1; possibly TRBD1 for D (6 bases). The CDR3 length is 14 residues. The V gene's germline CDR1 is MNHEY and CDR2 SMNVEV (reference sequence). Trimming shortened V by 2 bases and J by 5 bases, and 12 bases separated the two germline ends. The CDR3 sequence: CASSLVRGYTEAFF. DNA of the CDR3: TGTGCCAGCAGTTTAGTCAGGGGTTATACTGAAGCTTTCTTT.

This clonotype was seen just once. The chain has TRBV20-1 and TRBJ1-4; D not certain. V shed 2 bases and J shed 8 bases, with 3 bases lying between them. CDR1 and CDR2 from the germline V gene are DFQATT and SNEGSKA (reference sequence). The CDR3 has 10 amino acids. This chain's CDR3 is CSARKEKLFF. The CDR3 DNA reads as TGCAGTGCTAGAAAAGAAAAACTGTTTTTT.

The V gene is TRBV7-2, the J gene TRBJ1-1, with TRBD1 as a possible D gene (5 bases). CDR1 is SGHTA, CDR2 FQGNSA, per germline. The CDR3 consists of 16 residues. Trimming removed 3 bases at V and 0 bases at J, with 14 bases between. The CDR3: CASSLGGSGMNTEAFF. Here the CDR3 DNA reads TGTGCCAGCAGCTTGGGGGGTTCGGGGATGAACACTGAAGCTTTCTTT.

Here the CDR3 reads CASSLSYPGSNNEQFF. Here the CDR3 DNA reads TGTGCCAGCAGCCTCTCATACCCCGGGAGCAACAATGAGCAGTTCTTC. The chain employs TRBV14 and TRBJ2-1; maybe TRBD2 (6 bases). V was clipped by 4 bases and J by 5 bases, with 18 bases between them. Germline CDR1 reads SGHDN; CDR2 reads FVKESK. The CDR3 totals 16 residues.

The rearrangement uses TRBV25-1 and TRBJ2-3, with D perhaps assigned TRBD1 or TRBD2 (7 bases each). The CDR3 is 16 amino acids. The germline CDR1 and CDR2 sequences are MGHDK and SYGVNS. V shed 0 bases and J shed 3 bases, with 13 bases lying between them. The CDR3 here is CASSEYQGGLTDTQYF. The CDR3 DNA is TGTGCCAGCAGTGAATACCAGGGGGGGCTAACAGATACGCAGTATTTT.

This clonotype has only a few counts. The junction differs from germline at one of its ends, possibly a read error. The V call is TRBV7-9, the J call TRBJ1-1, with no clear D. The CDR3 spans 13 residues. The germline CDR1 and CDR2 sequences are SEHNR and FQNEAQ (reference sequence). The CDR3 nucleotides read TGCGCCAGCAGCTTGGTCGTAAACACTGAAGCTTTCTTT. Translation gives CASSLVVNTEAFF. Complete variable domain (other parts from reference TRBV7-9 and TRBJ1-1): DTGVSQNPRHKITKRGQNVTFRCDPISEHNRLYWYRQTLGQGPEFLTYFQNEAQLEKSRLLSDRFSAERPKGSFSTLEIQRTEQGDSAMYLCASSLVVNTEAFFGQGTRLTVV.